The text below deals with one TCR beta chain. Its antigen is unknown. This record belongs to a study of PD-1 blockade in classical Hodgkin lymphoma. On the study more broadly: Patients were infused with nivolumab 3 mg/kg every 2 weeks.

Time point indicated: cycle 4 day 1 (C4D1), after less than seven weeks of nivolumab. All patients relapsed after autologous stem cell transplantation, and brentuximab vedotin exposure varied. The patients, who had relapsed/refractory classical Hodgkin lymphoma, achieved best responses of complete response, partial response or progressive disease. The study, taken as a whole, reports: In newly diagnosed patients, baseline TCR diversity was reportedly below that of healthy donors. Patients who responded completely had about the same baseline diversity as newly diagnosed patients.

This table comes from immunoSEQ multiplex PCR, and its TCRdb copy is limited to in-frame clones, with some not included. The sample lists 40,000 to 65,000 clones, about 89% occurring once. The sequence derives from a human donor with classical Hodgkin lymphoma. Sequences were derived from peripheral blood mononuclear cells (PBMCs), sampled before the fourth cycle of nivolumab.

CDR3 in amino acids: CASSPNRDGDYGYTF. CDR3 nucleotides: TGTGCCAGTAGCCCCAACAGGGATGGGGACTATGGCTACACCTTC. The chain uses TRBV19 and TRBJ1-2; TRBD1 might be the D (6 bases). Germline CDR1 is LNHDA and CDR2 is SQIVND (reference sequence). Trimming shortened V by 6 bases and J by 3 bases, and 17 bases separated the two germline ends. The CDR3 contains 15 residues.